This passage covers 9 T cell receptor beta chains from one sample sequenced in a study of blood T cell repertoires in COVID-19. Some clones are missing from TCRdb's copy, which holds only in-frame ones; the method was immunoSEQ multiplex PCR. Among about 200,000 clones listed, approximately 82% were seen once. The sequencing sample was made of peripheral blood. All receptors come from a human donor with acute or convalescent COVID-19. The donor label of this sample is uncertain.

The genes are TRBV27 and TRBJ2-2; TRBD2 agrees at 12 bases. The junction had 4 bases not matched to a gene; V was cut back by 5 bases and J by 3 bases. The CDR3 runs to 16 residues. Germline loops: CDR1 MNHEY, CDR2 SMNVEV (reference sequence). CDR3: CASSPGTSGYTGELFF. In nucleotides, the CDR3 is TGTGCCAGCAGTCCCGGGACTAGCGGGTACACCGGGGAGCTGTTTTTT.

V usage is TRBV2 and J usage is TRBJ1-1; 8 nucleotides agree with TRBD1. CDR3 length equals 13 residues. Germline V gene sequence: CDR1 SNHLY, CDR2 FYNNEI. V was clipped by 6 bases and J by 1 base; unmatched bases: 1. In nucleotides, the CDR3 is TGTGCCAGCAGGACAGGGGAGAACACTGAAGCTTTCTTT. Translation: CASRTGENTEAFF.

The chain employs TRBV4-1 and TRBJ2-1; 7 nucleotides line up with TRBD2. Germline V lookup: CDR1 MGHRA, CDR2 YSYEKL. The junction had 12 bases not matched to a gene; V was cut back by 6 bases and J by 7 bases. The CDR3 loop spans 15 amino acids. CDR3 sequence (DNA): TGCGCCAGCAGGCTTGTAGCGGGTTCAAGGAATGAGCAGTTCTTC. Its protein product is CASRLVAGSRNEQFF.

This clone has just one count. The V gene is TRBV2, the J gene TRBJ1-4; a weak D match, TRBD1 (6 bases). Germline CDR1 SNHLY, CDR2 FYNNEI. The CDR3 consists of 14 residues. Trimming cost V 3 bases and J 6 bases, with 11 bases left between them. The CDR3 DNA reads TGTGCCAGCAGTGAGCAGGGGAGTCATGAAAAACTGTTTTTT. Encoded protein: CASSEQGSHEKLFF. Complete variable domain (other parts from reference TRBV2 and TRBJ1-4): EPEVTQTPSHQVTQMGQEVILRCVPISNHLYFYWYRQILGQKVEFLVSFYNNEISEKSEIFDDQFSVERPDGSNFTLKIRSTKLEDSAMYFCASSEQGSHEKLFFGSGTQLSVL.

This chain links TRBV28 with TRBJ2-1; 16 bases agree with TRBD2. In germline, CDR1 is MDHEN, CDR2 SYDVKM. The V and J ends lost 2 bases and 13 bases, in that order; junction bases with no gene match: 20. The CDR3 is made up of 20 amino acids. CDR3 protein: CASSLVNMGARGTSGRVQFF. The DNA for the CDR3 is TGTGCCAGCAGTTTAGTTAATATGGGTGCTCGGGGGACTAGCGGGAGGGTTCAGTTCTTC.

On this clone itself: Other DNA sequences within the sample encode an identical CDR3. The chain recombines TRBV18 with TRBJ1-1; D unresolved. The V gene's germline CDR1 is KGHSH and CDR2 LQKENI. The CDR3 is 14 amino acids. The ends were cut back, 1 base at V and 1 base at J, with 7 bases in the middle. CDR3 DNA: TGTGCCAGCTCACCACTTGAGGGGAACACTGAAGCTTTCTTT. Translation: CASSPLEGNTEAFF.

The chain joins TRBV29-1 to TRBJ1-1; 9 bases align to TRBD1. The germline CDR1 and CDR2 sequences are SQVTM and ANQGSEA. V shed 6 bases and J 4 bases; nucleotides not matched to a gene: 6. This CDR3 is built from 13 residues. Here the CDR3 reads CSVDRGWSTEAFF. The CDR3 nucleotides are TGCAGCGTGGACAGGGGCTGGAGCACTGAAGCTTTCTTT. Using reference TRBV29-1 and TRBJ1-1 for the parts outside the CDR3, the full variable domain is SAVISQKPSRDICQRGTSLTIQCQVDSQVTMMFWYRQQPGQSLTLIATANQGSEATYESGFVIDKFPISRPNLTFSTLTVSNMSPEDSSIYLCSVDRGWSTEAFFGQGTRLTVV.

This chain joins TRBV5-1 and TRBJ1-2; tentative D call: TRBD1 (6 bases). This CDR3 spans 15 amino acids. Germline CDR1 reads SGHRS; CDR2 reads YFSETQ. The V end was cut by 0 bases, the J end by 7 bases, with 16 bases between. The CDR3 DNA follows: TGCGCCAGCAGCTTGGCGGCAGGGGATTTTAGTGGCTACACCTTC. Translated: CASSLAAGDFSGYTF.

The gene calls are TRBV5-1 and TRBJ1-5; maybe TRBD1 (5 bases). Germline V lookup: CDR1 SGHRS, CDR2 YFSETQ. The CDR3 totals 15 residues. The V gene lost 2 bases and the J gene lost 9 bases, with 18 bases spanning the gap. The CDR3 DNA is TGCGCCAGCAGCTTCTCGGGTGATGGGGCCTCGCCCCAGCATTTT. As protein: CASSFSGDGASPQHF.